Each of the 28 T cell receptor beta chains below was sequenced from the same sample in a study of CD8 T cells in ankylosing spondylitis. General observations from the study: Blood from ankylosing spondylitis patients appeared to carry a characteristic roughly eight-variant TCR beta motif.

These receptors have no identified antigens. TCRdb analysed the 5' RACE reads with MiXCR anew, one entry per CDR3 protein. The sample includes 100,000 or so distinct CDR3 sequences, approximately 8.9% of them seen just once. Sequenced sample: blood, either unsorted or a sorted T cell fraction (not recorded which). The receptors derive from a male donor with ankylosing spondylitis.

V gene TRBV20-1 combines with J gene TRBJ2-2; 10 nucleotides line up with TRBD2. Germline CDR1 is DFQATT and CDR2 is SNEGSKA (reference sequence). CDR3 length equals 16 residues. The V segment lost 3 bases and the J segment 3 bases; nucleotides outside the gene matches: 7. CDR3 DNA: TGCAGTGCTAGTTCTGGACTAGCGGAAGACACCGGGGAGCTGTTTTTT. This sequence encodes CSASSGLAEDTGELFF.

This clonotype was picked up many times. The V call is TRBV29-1, the J call TRBJ1-1; 12 nucleotides line up with TRBD1. J lost 0 bases, V lost 4 bases, and 6 bases had no gene match. The germline V gene encodes CDR1 SQVTM and CDR2 ANQGSEA. The CDR3 length is 16 residues. CDR3 loop: CSVGSGTGGLNTEAFF. The CDR3 region has the DNA TGCAGCGTTGGTTCCGGGACAGGGGGCCTGAACACTGAAGCTTTCTTT.

The V and J genes are TRBV27 and TRBJ2-3; D is perhaps TRBD2 (5 bases). V shed 3 bases and J shed 2 bases, with 12 bases lying between them. CDR1 and CDR2 (germline): MNHEY, SMNVEV (reference sequence). The CDR3 consists of 15 residues. This CDR3 is CASSFTGETTDTQYF. The CDR3 region has the DNA TGTGCCAGCAGTTTTACCGGGGAGACCACAGATACGCAGTATTTT.

This clonotype came up many times. The V and J genes are TRBV5-1 and TRBJ1-1; 8 bases are shared with TRBD1. This CDR3 comprises 17 residues. With V trimmed by 4 bases and J by 5 bases, 16 bases remained unmatched. Germline CDR1 SGHRS, CDR2 YFSETQ. CDR3 protein: CASSRRGQGGPWTEAFF. In DNA, the CDR3 is TGCGCCAGCAGCCGCCGAGGACAGGGAGGCCCCTGGACTGAAGCTTTCTTT.

This clonotype was seen a few times. The chain carries TRBV24-1 and TRBJ2-6; 7 nucleotides match TRBD1. V was clipped by 11 bases and J by 9 bases; unmatched bases: 6. Germline V CDR1 and CDR2: KGHDR, SFDVKD. The CDR3 spans 12 residues. CDR3 amino acids: CAIHGTDNVLTF. CDR3 sequence (DNA): TGTGCCATACACGGGACAGACAACGTCCTGACTTTC.

This clonotype showed up just a few times. The V gene is TRBV28, the J gene TRBJ1-1; D might be TRBD1 (5 bases). The CDR3 runs to 13 residues. V gave up 8 bases and J gave up 4 bases, with 14 bases separating them. Germline-derived CDR1 and CDR2 are MDHEN and SYDVKM. The CDR3 region is CASGWGEGTEAFF. As DNA, the CDR3 is TGTGCCAGCGGGTGGGGCGAGGGCACTGAAGCTTTCTTT.

J is TRBJ1-6 and V is TRBV12-2; TRBD1 is the table's D call, not checked against the DNA. TRBV12-2 is labeled a pseudogene. This CDR3 has 17 amino acids. CDR3 sequence (DNA): TGTGCAAGTCGCTTAGCCCGGGACAGCCATTTAAGCTCACCCCTCCACTTT. Amino acids: CASRLARDSHLSSPLHF.

There are many counts of this clonotype. V gene TRBV20-1 combines with J gene TRBJ2-7; TRBD2 agrees at 9 bases. The CDR3 length is 14 residues. The ends lost 3 bases at V and 3 bases at J; junction bases unmatched: 6. Looked up from germline, CDR1 is DFQATT and CDR2 is SNEGSKA (reference sequence). The CDR3 spells CSARQASGIYEQYF. The CDR3 DNA reads as TGCAGTGCTAGGCAGGCTAGCGGGATCTACGAGCAGTACTTC.

This clonotype was observed at least ten times. The chain carries TRBV24-1 and TRBJ2-1; 8 bases are shared with TRBD1. V lost 3 bases and J lost 3; bases outside the gene matches: 9. Germline V gives CDR1 KGHDR, CDR2 SFDVKD. There are 17 residues in the CDR3. DNA for the CDR3: TGTGCCACCAGTGATCAAAACAGGGGGTACAACTACAATGAGCAGTTCTTC. Protein: CATSDQNRGYNYNEQFF.

This clonotype was seen at least ten times. The rearrangement links TRBV12-3 or TRBV12-4 to TRBJ2-3; 9 nucleotides line up with TRBD2. CDR3 length: 15 residues. The trim removed 6 bases at V and 3 bases at J, leaving 7 bases unmatched. The CDR3 nucleotides read TGTGCCAGCAGCCAGGGTAGCGGGAGAACAGATACGCAGTATTTT. This codes for CASSQGSGRTDTQYF.

This clonotype was found many times. The chain recombines TRBV7-2 with TRBJ2-1, with D possibly being TRBD2 (6 bases). V was clipped by 3 bases and J by 9 bases, with 27 bases between them. Germline CDR1 is SGHTA and CDR2 is FQGNSA. The CDR3 length is 18 residues. The CDR3 here is CASSFAPLRVAARGEQFF. CDR3 DNA: TGTGCCAGCAGCTTCGCCCCCCTTCGGGTAGCGGCGAGGGGTGAGCAGTTCTTC.

This clonotype has a handful of counts. The rearrangement joins TRBV19 to TRBJ2-5; 9 nucleotides match TRBD1. CDR1 and CDR2 from the germline V gene are LNHDA and SQIVND (reference sequence). V was clipped by 8 bases and J by 3 bases; unmatched bases: 4. The CDR3 sequence is 13 residues long. The CDR3 region has the DNA TGTGCCAGTTCCGGGACAGGGAAAGAGACCCAGTACTTC. Its protein product is CASSGTGKETQYF.

This clonotype was detected a few times. The J gene is TRBJ2-2, the V gene TRBV12-3 or TRBV12-4, with D unclear. The CDR3 extends over 15 amino acids. V dropped 1 base and J dropped 0 bases, with 6 bases sitting between them. CDR3 in amino acids: CASSLGQANTGELFF. The CDR3 DNA reads as TGTGCCAGCAGTTTAGGGCAGGCGAACACCGGGGAGCTGTTTTTT.

In its sample, this clonotype was seen many times. The chain employs TRBV6-1 and TRBJ2-1, with TRBD2 as a possible D gene (5 bases). CDR3 length: 15 amino acids. The V and J ends lost 1 base and 0 bases respectively, with 7 bases between them. Germline V gene sequence: CDR1 MNHNS, CDR2 SASEGT. CDR3 sequence reads: CASSEESGSYNEQFF. The DNA for the CDR3 is TGTGCCAGCAGTGAAGAAAGCGGCTCCTACAATGAGCAGTTCTTC.

This clonotype was observed a few times. J is TRBJ2-1 and V is TRBV6-4; no firm D call. The germline CDR1 and CDR2 sequences are MRHNA and SNTAGT. V was trimmed by 0 bases and J by 8 bases, leaving 2 bases between them. The CDR3 sequence is 11 residues long. CDR3 DNA: TGTGCCAGCAGTGACTCGTATGAGCAGTTCTTC. Its protein is CASSDSYEQFF.

The CDR3 loop is CASRLSRTANTEAFF. The DNA for the CDR3 is TGTGCCAGCAGACTCTCTAGGACAGCGAACACTGAAGCTTTCTTT. The V and J genes are TRBV27 and TRBJ1-1, with a weak D call TRBD1 (6 bases). The germline gives CDR1 MNHEY, CDR2 SMNVEV (reference sequence). The V end was cut by 6 bases, the J end by 1 base, with 15 bases between. The CDR3 extends over 15 amino acids.

The chain carries TRBV7-9 and TRBJ1-4, with D perhaps matching TRBD1 (6 bases). Germline V lookup: CDR1 SEHNR, CDR2 FQNEAQ (reference sequence). The CDR3 extends over 14 amino acids. The V gene lost 5 bases and the J gene lost 13 bases, with 20 bases spanning the gap. This CDR3 reads CASSPPRGGVGLFF. DNA of the CDR3: TGTGCCAGCAGCCCGCCAAGAGGGGGGGTGGGACTGTTTTTT.

The sample holds many counts of this clonotype. The chain recombines TRBV27 with TRBJ1-1, with D tentatively TRBD1 (5 bases). The CDR3 covers 12 residues. The V end lost 4 bases, the J end lost 6 bases, and 9 bases lay between the germline ends. CDR1 is MNHEY and CDR2 is SMNVEV in the germline V gene (reference sequence). The CDR3 loop is CASSSLGAEAFF. The CDR3 DNA reads TGTGCCAGCAGTTCACTGGGGGCTGAAGCTTTCTTT.

The chain has TRBV7-6 and TRBJ2-7; TRBD2 is a possible D gene (5 bases). The CDR3 spans 15 residues. Trimming removed 1 base from V and 0 bases from J, with 10 bases in between. CDR1 SGHVS and CDR2 FNYEAQ come from the germline V gene. The CDR3: CASSLGGSSSYEQYF. CDR3 nucleotides: TGTGCCAGCAGCTTAGGAGGGAGCAGCTCCTACGAGCAGTACTTC.

This clonotype occurred many times. V gene TRBV27 combines with J gene TRBJ2-7, with a tentative D call TRBD2 (6 bases). The CDR3 totals 14 residues. The V and J ends lost 6 bases and 2 bases respectively, with 14 bases between them. CDR1 MNHEY and CDR2 SMNVEV come from the germline V gene (reference sequence). CDR3 amino acids: CASSLGLAAYEQYF. In DNA form, the CDR3 reads TGTGCCAGCAGCTTAGGGTTAGCGGCCTACGAGCAGTACTTC.

The sample holds many counts of this clonotype. CDR3: CASSFRLAGGQETQYF. Here the CDR3 DNA reads TGTGCCAGCAGCTTCCGACTAGCGGGAGGGCAAGAGACCCAGTACTTC. V and J are TRBV13 and TRBJ2-5; 14 bases line up with TRBD2. Germline lookup yields CDR1 PRHDT and CDR2 FYEKMQ (reference sequence). The CDR3 runs to 16 residues. The trim removed 3 bases at V and 2 bases at J, leaving 2 bases unmatched.

This clonotype was detected ten times or more. The chain links TRBV12-3 or TRBV12-4 to TRBJ1-1, with D uncertain. The CDR3 is 14 amino acids. V was pared by 1 base and J by 1 base, with 7 bases between. CDR3 bases: TGTGCCAGCAGTTTAGAGGGCACGAACACTGAAGCTTTCTTT. It specifies CASSLEGTNTEAFF.

This sequence joins TRBV4-1 and TRBJ2-5; the D gene is possibly TRBD1 (5 bases). Trimming left V 0 bases short and J 5 bases short, with 10 bases between. Germline CDR1 is MGHRA and CDR2 is YSYEKL. The CDR3 is 14 residues long. CDR3 nucleotides: TGCGCCAGCAGCCAAGATCAGGGTGCGGAGACCCAGTACTTC. This codes for CASSQDQGAETQYF.

There are many counts of this clonotype. This sequence joins TRBV7-9 and TRBJ2-3; 7 nucleotides line up with TRBD2. The CDR3 spans 16 residues. The germline CDR1 and CDR2 sequences are SEHNR and FQNEAQ (reference sequence). V shed 2 bases, J shed 6 bases, and the junction held 11 bases outside the gene matches. The DNA of the CDR3 is TGTGCCAGCAGCTTAAGCTCAGGCGGGGGAGGGGATACGCAGTATTTT. As protein: CASSLSSGGGGDTQYF.

A few counts support this clonotype. V usage is TRBV19 and J usage is TRBJ2-7; TRBD2 might be the D (7 bases). From germline, CDR1 is LNHDA and CDR2 SQIVND (reference sequence). V was cut by 5 bases and J by 6 bases, with 14 bases left in between. The CDR3 covers 13 residues. Written as DNA, the CDR3 is TGTGCCAGTAGTGAGGGGGGGGCGCGCGAGCAGTACTTC. Residues: CASSEGGAREQYF.

This clonotype was seen a handful of times. This chain uses TRBV20-1 with TRBJ2-1, with 10 bases fitting TRBD2. Germline CDR1 reads DFQATT; CDR2 reads SNEGSKA (reference sequence). V shed 0 bases, J shed 7 bases, and the junction held 6 bases outside the gene matches. The CDR3 extends over 15 amino acids. The CDR3 region has the DNA TGCAGTGCTAGAGATAGGGCTAGCGGGAGTAATGAGCAGTTCTTC. Encoded protein: CSARDRASGSNEQFF.

The count of this clonotype is one. J is TRBJ2-7 and V is TRBV11-2; the match to TRBD2 covers 8 bases. In germline, CDR1 is SGHAT, CDR2 FQNNGV. V trimming: 4 bases; J trimming: 0 bases; junction bases outside the gene matches: 8. The CDR3 is made up of 16 amino acids. CDR3 bases: TGTGCCAGCAGCTCAACGGGACTAGTCGGCTCCTACGAGCAGTACGTC. Protein product: CASSSTGLVGSYEQYV.

This clonotype has at least ten counts. The gene calls are TRBV29-1 and TRBJ2-7; D is unclear. Trimming took off 0 bases at V and 4 bases at J, with 4 bases between the two ends. Per germline, CDR1 SQVTM and CDR2 ANQGSEA. The CDR3 covers 11 residues. The CDR3, as DNA: TGCAGCGTTGAAGAGGGTTACGAGCAGTACGTC. This sequence encodes CSVEEGYEQYV.